This is a list of T cell receptor beta chains from one sample in a study of Graves' ophthalmopathy and Graves' hyperthyroidism. Each CDR3 protein gets one entry after TCRdb re-called the multiplex PCR reads with MiXCR. The sample shows 200,000 to 300,000 distinct CDR3 sequences, 45% of them seen only once. Material: peripheral blood. Every receptor here comes from an adult man with Graves' ophthalmopathy. The CDR3 runs from the conserved cysteine through the conserved F or W. D genes are given only for firm matches. Not every row has a clone size; where given, it reads once, few, many or a size class.

d_gene | j_gene | abundance | v_gene | CDR3nt | CDR3aa
NA | TRBJ2-2 | NA | TRBV2 | TGTGCCAGCAGTGCCGGGACCGGGGAGCTGTTTTTT | CASSAGTGELFF
NA | TRBJ2-2 | few | TRBV29-1 | TGCAGCGTTAGGGTTAGGGTCGGGGAGCTGTTTTTT | CSVRVRVGELFF
NA | TRBJ2-5 | NA | TRBV5-1 | TGCGCCAGCAGGCGGACAGTTGGAGAGACCCAGTACTTC | CASRRTVGETQYF
TRBD1 | TRBJ1-2 | NA | TRBV7-3 | TGTGCCAGTAGTAGGGGGCCGAGGGCTGGGTATGGCTACACCTTC | CASSRGPRAGYGYTF
NA | TRBJ1-1 | NA | TRBV2 | TGTGCCAGCAGTGAGGCCGCAACCCGCAACACTGAAGCTTTCTTT | CASSEAATRNTEAFF
NA | TRBJ1-2 | NA | TRBV7-9 | TGTGCCAGCAGCCCCCCTTGGGGCTATGGCTACACCTTC | CASSPPWGYGYTF
NA | TRBJ2-5 | NA | TRBV5-1 | TGCGCCAGCAGCTCGTTCGGGTTGGGAGAGACCCAGTACTTC | CASSSFGLGETQYF
NA | TRBJ1-5 | few | TRBV5-8 | TGTGCCAGCAGCTTGTGGGGGCAGAGCAATCAGCCCCAGCATTTT | CASSLWGQSNQPQHF
NA | TRBJ1-5 | few | TRBV6-6 | TGTGCCAGCAGTTACGTGATGGTGGGGGGCAATCAGCCCCAGCATTTT | CASSYVMVGGNQPQHF
TRBD1 | TRBJ1-4 | many | TRBV29-1 | TGCAGCGCGGGGACAGGGTTGAGTGAAAAACTGTTTTTT | CSAGTGLSEKLFF
TRBD2 | TRBJ2-7 | NA | TRBV10-3 | TGTGCCAGCAGCCCCGGGACTAGCTTCTACGAGCAGTACTTC | CASSPGTSFYEQYF
TRBD2 | TRBJ2-7 | once | TRBV19 | TGTGCCAGTAGTACCCTCCGGCGGGAGAGTGCCTACGAGCAGTACTTC | CASSTLRRESAYEQYF
TRBD2 | TRBJ2-7 | NA | TRBV24-1 | TGTGCCACCAATGATGGGACTAGCGGGAGCGAGCAGTACTTC | CATNDGTSGSEQYF
TRBD1 | TRBJ2-7 | once | TRBV5-1 | TGCGCCGGCAGCGAGTCGGACAGGGGGAACGAGCAGTACTTC | CAGSESDRGNEQYF
TRBD1 | TRBJ2-1 | once | TRBV29-1 | TGCAGCGTGGCCTACGGGACAGGGGTCAATGAGCAGTTCTTC | CSVAYGTGVNEQFF
TRBD1 | TRBJ1-2 | NA | TRBV7-6 | TGTGCCAGCAGCCACATAGGACAGGGAAACTATGGCTACACCTTC | CASSHIGQGNYGYTF
NA | TRBJ2-7 | NA | TRBV5-1 | TGCGCCAGCAGCTTGGCTTTGGGATTGAACGAGCAGTACTTC | CASSLALGLNEQYF
TRBD1 | TRBJ1-3 | few | TRBV20-1 | TGCAGTGCACCCGACAGGGGGCCTGGAAACACCATATATTTT | CSAPDRGPGNTIYF
TRBD1 | TRBJ2-7 | once | TRBV10-3 | TGTGCCAGCAGTCCGACCCCCGGACAGGGGGCATACGAGCAGTACTTC | CASSPTPGQGAYEQYF
NA | TRBJ1-4 | many | TRBV15 | TGTGCCACCAGCAGAGTGCCAGGGGAGAACGAAAAACTGTTTTTT | CATSRVPGENEKLFF
TRBD2 | TRBJ2-3 | NA | TRBV12-3/TRBV12-4 | TGTGCCAGCAGTTTAATCTCCCTAGCGGGAGGGCCAGGTACGCAGTATTTT | CASSLISLAGGPGTQYF
NA | TRBJ2-2 | NA | TRBV10-3 | TGTGCCATCAGTGAGTGGCAGACCACCGGGGAGCTGTTTTTT | CAISEWQTTGELFF
TRBD1 | TRBJ1-1 | few | TRBV20-1 | TGCAGTGTTTGGGACAGGAACACTGAAGCTTTCTTT | CSVWDRNTEAFF
TRBD2 | TRBJ2-7 | NA | TRBV20-1 | TGCAGTGCAAGAGGTTCTAGCGGGGGGGCCTTATACGAGCAGTACTTC | CSARGSSGGALYEQYF
NA | TRBJ2-6 | NA | TRBV7-9 | TGTGCCAGCAGCCAAGAGTGGGGGGCCAACGTCCTGACTTTC | CASSQEWGANVLTF
NA | TRBJ1-5 | NA | TRBV10-3 | TGTGCCATCAGTGAGTCGGGACAAAATCAGCCCCAGCATTTT | CAISESGQNQPQHF
NA | TRBJ1-1 | once | TRBV25-1 | TGTGCCAGCAGTACTCCCAGGGCGCGGACCACGTTGACTGAAGCTTTCTTT | CASSTPRARTTLTEAFF
NA | TRBJ2-7 | once | TRBV2 | TGTGCCAGCAGTGAAGTAGTTTCCTACGAGCAGTACTTC | CASSEVVSYEQYF
TRBD1 | TRBJ2-2 | NA | TRBV24-1 | TGTGCCACCAGTGACCACCCACAGGGGTCAAACACCGGGGAGCTGTTTTTT | CATSDHPQGSNTGELFF
NA | TRBJ1-5 | NA | TRBV19 | TGTGCCAGTAGTATCCAGCGTCAGCCCCAGCATTTT | CASSIQRQPQHF
TRBD2 | TRBJ2-5 | NA | TRBV7-3 | TGTGCCAGCAGCGGAACCGGGACTAGCGGAGAGACCCAGTACTTC | CASSGTGTSGETQYF
NA | TRBJ2-4 | once | TRBV5-1 | TGCGCCAGCAGCTTGGAGTCCGGGCGGGGTGGCATTCAGTACTTC | CASSLESGRGGIQYF
NA | TRBJ2-7 | few | TRBV20-1 | TGCAGTGCCCACCAGGGAGGCGAGCAGTACTTC | CSAHQGGEQYF
NA | TRBJ2-5 | NA | TRBV2 | TGTGCCAGCAGTGAAGACAGTCAAGAGACCCAGTACTTC | CASSEDSQETQYF
NA | TRBJ1-4 | NA | TRBV9 | TGCGCCAGCAGCCGCGATGGAGACAGACCTAATGAAAAACTGTTTTTT | CASSRDGDRPNEKLFF
TRBD1 | TRBJ2-7 | NA | TRBV11-2 | TGTGTCAGCAGCCAAGATGGGACAGGGGTCGGCGAGCAGTACTTC | CVSSQDGTGVGEQYF
NA | TRBJ1-4 | NA | TRBV9 | TGTGCCAGCAGTATACAGGGAGAGAATGAAAAACTGTTTTTT | CASSIQGENEKLFF
NA | TRBJ1-1 | few | TRBV20-1 | TGCAGTGCTAGAGCACAGACGGGCACTGAAGCTTTCTTT | CSARAQTGTEAFF
NA | TRBJ2-7 | few | TRBV7-8 | TGTGCCAGCAGCTTAGGGGGAGCTGTGCGCGAGCAGTACTTC | CASSLGGAVREQYF
NA | TRBJ2-7 | NA | TRBV3-1 | TGTGCCAGCAGCCAAGTAGCGGATTCCTACGAGCAGTACTTC | CASSQVADSYEQYF
NA | TRBJ1-5 | NA | TRBV3-1 | TGTGCCAGCAGCCAAGCGAGGGGGGATCTGCCCCAGCATTTT | CASSQARGDLPQHF
TRBD1 | TRBJ2-7 | NA | TRBV25-1 | TGTGCCAGCAGCGCCACCGGGACAGGGGTAATCTACGAGCAGTACTTC | CASSATGTGVIYEQYF
NA | TRBJ1-5 | few | TRBV24-1 | TGTGCCACCAGGGAAGGGAGCAATCAGCCCCAGCATTTT | CATREGSNQPQHF
TRBD1 | TRBJ2-5 | NA | TRBV25-1 | TGTGCCAGCAGTGAATCGGACAGGACCACAGGGGAGACCCAGTACTTC | CASSESDRTTGETQYF
TRBD2 | TRBJ2-5 | NA | TRBV10-3 | TGTGCCTCCAGTTGGGGGGCTAGCGGGAGTCTTGAGGAGACCCAGTACTTC | CASSWGASGSLEETQYF
NA | TRBJ1-2 | few | TRBV6-6 | TGTGCCAGCAGTGAAACAGTCAACTATGGCTACACCTTC | CASSETVNYGYTF